Listed here are 21 T cell receptor beta chains from one sample, sequenced in a study of blood T cell repertoires in COVID-19. Measured with immunoSEQ multiplex PCR; TCRdb has only the in-frame clones, and not every one. The sample shows 200,000 to 250,000 clones, 92% of them seen only once. The sample was peripheral blood. Source of these receptors: a young man with COVID-19, enrolled during active disease.

The V gene is TRBV15, the J gene TRBJ2-1, with 9 bases lining up with TRBD1. Trimming at V came to 3 bases and at J to 5 bases, leaving 8 bases not matched to a gene. CDR3 length: 16 amino acids. Germline V gene lookup returns CDR1 LNHNV and CDR2 YYDKDF (reference sequence). The CDR3 coding sequence is TGTGCCACCAGCAGGGCCGGGACAGGGAACCACAATGAGCAGTTCTTC. Protein: CATSRAGTGNHNEQFF.

The CDR3 protein is CASSLGLAGGSTLQETQYF. The CDR3 nucleotides read TGTGCCAGTAGTCTCGGCCTAGCGGGGGGGAGCACCCTCCAAGAGACCCAGTACTTC. The chain employs TRBV19 and TRBJ2-5; TRBD2 matches 12 bases. The CDR3 totals 19 residues. Trimming cost V 5 bases and J 1 base; bases outside gene matches: 14. Germline lookup yields CDR1 LNHDA and CDR2 SQIVND (reference sequence).

The chain carries TRBV12-3 or TRBV12-4 and TRBJ1-4; possible D gene TRBD1, 6 bases. This CDR3 contains 12 residues. V shed 2 bases and J shed 8 bases, with 6 bases lying between them. The CDR3 DNA follows: TGTGCCAGCAGTTTAAGGGGGGAAAAACTGTTTTTT. Amino acid sequence: CASSLRGEKLFF.

As for this clone: Other DNA sequences in this specimen translate into the identical CDR3. This chain links TRBV6-5 with TRBJ1-2, with 8 bases fitting TRBD1. The CDR3 consists of 13 residues. With 4 bases clipped from V and 7 bases from J, the junction kept 5 bases outside the gene matches. Germline V gene data show CDR1 as MNHEY and CDR2 as SVGAGI. This CDR3 reads CASSSQGARGYTF. CDR3 sequence (DNA): TGTGCCAGCAGTTCCCAGGGGGCGCGTGGCTACACCTTC.

The chain couples TRBV5-1 to TRBJ1-6; TRBD1 matches 8 bases. Germline V gene lookup returns CDR1 SGHRS and CDR2 YFSETQ. The CDR3 spans 16 residues. J lost 9 bases, V lost 0 bases, and 8 bases had no gene match. The chain's CDR3 is CASSLVSGGLGSPLHF. In DNA form, the CDR3 reads TGCGCCAGCAGCTTGGTTTCAGGGGGCCTAGGTTCACCCCTCCACTTT.

This chain links TRBV4-1 with TRBJ1-2; D remains ambiguous. CDR1 and CDR2 from the germline V gene are MGHRA and YSYEKL. Trimming removed 5 bases at V and 3 bases at J, with 10 bases between. This CDR3 has 13 amino acids. This chain's CDR3 is CASSFDGDYGYTF. The DNA for the CDR3 is TGCGCCAGCAGCTTCGACGGAGACTATGGCTACACCTTC.

V and J are TRBV19 and TRBJ1-1; 9 bases line up with TRBD1. CDR1 and CDR2 from the germline V gene are LNHDA and SQIVND (reference sequence). This CDR3 comprises 15 residues. The V segment lost 5 bases and the J segment 5 bases; nucleotides outside the gene matches: 9. This CDR3 reads CASSDTQGARTEAFF. The CDR3 DNA sequence: TGTGCCAGTAGTGACACACAGGGGGCAAGGACTGAAGCTTTCTTT.

The V gene is TRBV4-1, the J gene TRBJ2-5, with 9 bases lining up with TRBD1. V lost 1 base to trimming and J lost 4 bases; unmatched junction nucleotides: 4. Looked up from germline, CDR1 is MGHRA and CDR2 is YSYEKL. The CDR3 runs 15 residues. Written as DNA, the CDR3 is TGCGCCAGCAGCCAAGGAGGGACAGGGACAGAGACCCAGTACTTC. As protein: CASSQGGTGTETQYF.

The chain joins TRBV18 to TRBJ2-7; 13 bases align to TRBD2. CDR3 size: 14 residues. V shed 3 bases, J shed 6 bases, and the junction held 2 bases outside the gene matches. CDR1 KGHSH and CDR2 LQKENI come from the germline V gene. The DNA of the CDR3 is TGTGCCAGCTCACCGGGACTAGCGGGGCGCGAGCAGTACTTC. This encodes CASSPGLAGREQYF. Supplemented by reference TRBV18 and TRBJ2-7, the full variable domain reads NAGVMQNPRHLVRRRGQEARLRCSPMKGHSHVYWYRQLPEEGLKFMVYLQKENIIDESGMPKERFSAEFPKEGPSILRIQQVVRGDSAAYFCASSPGLAGREQYFGPGTRLTVT.

The V gene is TRBV7-6, the J gene TRBJ1-1; 8 nucleotides agree with TRBD1. This CDR3 has 15 amino acids. The germline V gene has CDR1 SGHVS and CDR2 FNYEAQ. V gave up 5 bases and J gave up 0 bases; unmatched junction bases: 5. CDR3 bases: TGTGCCAGCAGCGGGGGACAGGACATGAACACTGAAGCTTTCTTT. As protein: CASSGGQDMNTEAFF.

The CDR3 nucleotides read TGTGCCATCGGGGAGCTGACCACAGATACGCAGTATTTT. As protein: CAIGELTTDTQYF. V gene TRBV10-3 combines with J gene TRBJ2-3, with D maybe TRBD2 (5 bases). The V gene lost 8 bases and the J gene lost 2 bases, with 11 bases spanning the gap. Germline V gene data show CDR1 as ENHRY and CDR2 as SYGVKD. CDR3 length: 13 amino acids.

The CDR3 sequence is CASSLNRGANSGNTIYF. The DNA of the CDR3 is TGCGCCAGCAGCCTCAACAGGGGCGCTAACTCTGGAAACACCATATATTTT. The V and J genes are TRBV4-1 and TRBJ1-3, with 7 bases matching TRBD1. This CDR3 has 17 residues. V shed 4 bases, J shed 0 bases, and the junction held 9 bases outside the gene matches. Germline loops: CDR1 MGHRA, CDR2 YSYEKL.

For the CDR3, the DNA is TGTGCCAGCAGTGAACAGGGCGGGATGATCGGGGAGCAGTACTTC. Translated: CASSEQGGMIGEQYF. The chain employs TRBV6-1 and TRBJ2-7, with D possibly TRBD2 on 6 matching bases. The CDR3 contains 15 residues. The V and J ends lost 2 bases and 7 bases respectively, with 18 bases between them. Germline V CDR1 and CDR2: MNHNS, SASEGT.

The chain combines TRBV7-9 with TRBJ1-2; the D gene is possibly TRBD1 (6 bases). V was shortened by 3 bases and J by 0 bases, with 8 bases between the two germline ends. The V gene's germline CDR1 is SEHNR and CDR2 FQNEAQ (reference sequence). The CDR3 has 14 amino acids. CDR3 coding DNA: TGTGCCAGCAGCTTGGGGGCGGCTAACTATGGCTACACCTTC. It translates to CASSLGAANYGYTF.

The gene calls are TRBV7-2 and TRBJ1-1; 7 bases agree with TRBD1. Losses at the gene ends were 1 base for V and 11 bases for J; bases not matched to a gene: 4. This CDR3 has 12 residues. Germline loops: CDR1 SGHTA, CDR2 FQGNSA. The CDR3 sequence is CASSLETGVAFF. DNA of the CDR3: TGTGCCAGCAGCTTAGAAACAGGGGTGGCTTTCTTT. The full variable domain, completed using reference TRBV7-2 and TRBJ1-1, is GAGVSQSPSNKVTEKGKDVELRCDPISGHTALYWYRQSLGQGLEFLIYFQGNSAPDKSGLPSDRFSAERTGGSVSTLTIQRTQQEDSAVYLCASSLETGVAFFGQGTRLTVV.

The chain employs TRBV10-2 and TRBJ2-7, with 9 bases identical to TRBD1. This CDR3 comprises 14 residues. CDR1 and CDR2 from the germline V gene are WSHSY and SAAADI. After removal of 6 bases from V and 0 bases from J, the junction contained 3 bases not matched to a gene. This CDR3 reads CASRETGGSYEQYF. The DNA for the CDR3 is TGCGCCAGCAGAGAGACAGGGGGCTCCTACGAGCAGTACTTC.

This chain links TRBV11-3 with TRBJ2-3, with 10 positions matching TRBD2. This CDR3 is built from 16 residues. Losses at the gene ends were 0 bases for V and 2 bases for J; bases not matched to a gene: 2. The germline V gene encodes CDR1 SGHNT and CDR2 YENEEA. This chain's CDR3 is CASSLEAGGFTDTQYF. CDR3 in DNA: TGTGCCAGCAGCTTAGAAGCGGGGGGGTTCACAGATACGCAGTATTTT. The full variable domain, rest sourced from reference TRBV11-3 and TRBJ2-3, is EAGVVQSPRYKIIEKKQPVAFWCNPISGHNTLYWYLQNLGQGPELLIRYENEEAVDDSQLPKDRFSAERLKGVDSTLKIQPAELGDSAVYLCASSLEAGGFTDTQYFGPGTRLTVL.

CDR3 in amino acids: CATRKEQGHYGYTF. CDR3 nucleotides: TGTGCCACCAGGAAAGAACAGGGGCACTATGGCTACACCTTC. The V call is TRBV15, the J call TRBJ1-2, with TRBD1 matching 7 bases. V trimming: 6 bases; J trimming: 3 bases; junction bases outside the gene matches: 7. The germline V gene has CDR1 LNHNV and CDR2 YYDKDF (reference sequence). The CDR3 contains 14 residues.

Notes on this clone: This CDR3 is also generated by other DNA sequences in the sample. The chain combines TRBV12-3 or TRBV12-4 with TRBJ1-2; 8 bases line up with TRBD1. The ends lost 6 bases at V and 7 bases at J; junction bases unmatched: 4. The CDR3 is 12 residues long. The CDR3 loop is CASSHDRGGYTF. DNA of the CDR3: TGTGCCAGCAGCCACGACAGGGGTGGCTACACCTTC.

The genes are TRBV30 and TRBJ1-2; D remains ambiguous. The CDR3 length is 12 residues. Germline loops: CDR1 GTSNPN, CDR2 SVGIG (reference sequence). V was clipped by 1 base and J by 8 bases, with 11 bases between them. CDR3 coding DNA: TGTGCCTGGAGTGGTGGACTTGGCGGCTACACCTTC. Amino acid sequence: CAWSGGLGGYTF.

The chain couples TRBV6-5 to TRBJ1-2; D is undetermined. With 5 bases removed from V and 7 bases from J, the gap between germline ends came to 14 bases. The CDR3 runs to 13 residues. The germline gives CDR1 MNHEY, CDR2 SVGAGI. CDR3 bases: TGTGCCAGCAGTCCGGACGGCCGGGGTGGCTACACCTTC. Its protein is CASSPDGRGGYTF.